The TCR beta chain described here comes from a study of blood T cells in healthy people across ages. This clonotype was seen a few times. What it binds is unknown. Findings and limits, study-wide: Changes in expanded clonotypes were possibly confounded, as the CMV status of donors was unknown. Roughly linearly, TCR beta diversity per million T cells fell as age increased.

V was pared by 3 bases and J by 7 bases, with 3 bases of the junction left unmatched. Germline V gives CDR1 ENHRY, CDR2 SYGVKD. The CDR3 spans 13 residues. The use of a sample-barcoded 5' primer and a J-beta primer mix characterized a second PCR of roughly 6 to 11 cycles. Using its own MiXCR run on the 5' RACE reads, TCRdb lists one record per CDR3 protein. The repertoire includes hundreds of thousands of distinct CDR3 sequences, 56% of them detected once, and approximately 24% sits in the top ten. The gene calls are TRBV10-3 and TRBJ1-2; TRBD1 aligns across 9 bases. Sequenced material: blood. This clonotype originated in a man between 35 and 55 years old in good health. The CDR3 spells CAISDTDRGGYTF. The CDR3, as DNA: TGTGCCATCAGTGACACGGACAGGGGTGGCTACACCTTC.